This TCR beta chain was sequenced during a study of T cells after yellow fever vaccination. Regarding the study as a whole: A limited proportion of clonotypes was detected within both the CD4 and CD8 compartments. Most clones from primary vaccination were detected again post-booster (roughly 95% CD4, 88% CD8).

With 1 base removed from V and 0 bases from J, the gap between germline ends came to 11 bases. CDR1 is SGHTA and CDR2 is FQGNSA in the germline V gene. This CDR3 spans 16 amino acids. 5'RACE template switching added a universal primer site and UMIs to TCR cDNA. Using its own MiXCR run on the 5' RACE reads, TCRdb lists one record per CDR3 protein. The sample yields about 340,000 distinct CDR3 sequences, approximately 13% seen once. About this clonotype itself: The antigen remains unidentified.

The sequenced sample was CD4+ T cells sorted from PBMCs, obtained 15 days after the yellow fever booster vaccination. The chain is built from TRBV7-2 and TRBJ2-3, with D possibly matching TRBD2 (5 bases). This TCR came from a man aged 18 to 29 who received the YFV17D yellow fever vaccine. CDR3 coding DNA: TGTGCCAGCAGCTTAGGAGGGTTGAGTAGCACAGATACGCAGTATTTT. Translating gives CASSLGGLSSTDTQYF.